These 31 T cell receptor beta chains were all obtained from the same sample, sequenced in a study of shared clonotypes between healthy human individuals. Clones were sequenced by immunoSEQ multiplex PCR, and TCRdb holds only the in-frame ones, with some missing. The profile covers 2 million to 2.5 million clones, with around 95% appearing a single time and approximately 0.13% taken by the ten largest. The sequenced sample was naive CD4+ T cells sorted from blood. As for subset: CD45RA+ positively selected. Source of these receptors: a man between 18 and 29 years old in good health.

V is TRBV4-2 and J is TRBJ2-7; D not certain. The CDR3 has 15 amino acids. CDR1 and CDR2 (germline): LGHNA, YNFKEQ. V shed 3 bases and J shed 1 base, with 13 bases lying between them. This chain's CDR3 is CASSHKGRGSYEQYF. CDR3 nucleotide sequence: TGTGCCAGCAGCCACAAGGGTAGAGGTTCCTACGAGCAGTACTTC.

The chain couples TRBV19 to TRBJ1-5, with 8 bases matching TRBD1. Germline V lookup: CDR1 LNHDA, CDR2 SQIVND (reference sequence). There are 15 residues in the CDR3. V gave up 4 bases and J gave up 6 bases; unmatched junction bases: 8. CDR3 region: CASSRARQGSQPQHF. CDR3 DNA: TGTGCCAGTAGTAGAGCACGACAGGGGAGTCAGCCCCAGCATTTT. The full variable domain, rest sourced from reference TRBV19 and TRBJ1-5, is DGGITQSPKYLFRKEGQNVTLSCEQNLNHDAMYWYRQDPGQGLRLIYYSQIVNDFQKGDIAEGYSVSREKKESFPLTVTSAQKNPTAFYLCASSRARQGSQPQHFGDGTRLSIL.

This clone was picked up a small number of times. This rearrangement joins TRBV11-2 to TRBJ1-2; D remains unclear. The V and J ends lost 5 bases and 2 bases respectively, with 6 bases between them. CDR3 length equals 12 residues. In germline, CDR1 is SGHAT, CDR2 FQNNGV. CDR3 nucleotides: TGTGCCAGCAGCCCCTTAAACTATGGCTACACCTTC. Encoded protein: CASSPLNYGYTF.

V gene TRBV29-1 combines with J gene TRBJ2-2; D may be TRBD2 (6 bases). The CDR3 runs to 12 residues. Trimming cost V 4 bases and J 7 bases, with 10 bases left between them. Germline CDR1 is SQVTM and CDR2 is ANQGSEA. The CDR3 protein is CSVASGSGELFF. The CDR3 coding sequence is TGCAGCGTTGCCTCCGGGAGCGGGGAGCTGTTTTTT.

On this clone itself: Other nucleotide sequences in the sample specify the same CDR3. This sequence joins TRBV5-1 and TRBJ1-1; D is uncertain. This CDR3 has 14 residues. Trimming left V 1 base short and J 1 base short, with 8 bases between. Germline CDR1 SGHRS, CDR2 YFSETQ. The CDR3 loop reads CASSLLGSNTEAFF. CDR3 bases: TGCGCCAGCAGCTTGTTAGGCTCGAACACTGAAGCTTTCTTT.

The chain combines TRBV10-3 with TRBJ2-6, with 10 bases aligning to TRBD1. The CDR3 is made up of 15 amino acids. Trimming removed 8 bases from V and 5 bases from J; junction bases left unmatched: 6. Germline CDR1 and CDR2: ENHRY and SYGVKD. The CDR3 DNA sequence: TGTGCCATCGGGACAGGGGACCCTAGGGCCAACGTCCTGACTTTC. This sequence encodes CAIGTGDPRANVLTF.

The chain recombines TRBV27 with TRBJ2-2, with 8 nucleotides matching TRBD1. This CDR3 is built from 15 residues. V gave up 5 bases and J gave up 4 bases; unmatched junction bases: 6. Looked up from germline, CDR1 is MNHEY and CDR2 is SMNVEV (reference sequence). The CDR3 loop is CASSPDRAITGELFF. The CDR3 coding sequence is TGTGCCAGCAGTCCGGACAGGGCGATCACCGGGGAGCTGTTTTTT.

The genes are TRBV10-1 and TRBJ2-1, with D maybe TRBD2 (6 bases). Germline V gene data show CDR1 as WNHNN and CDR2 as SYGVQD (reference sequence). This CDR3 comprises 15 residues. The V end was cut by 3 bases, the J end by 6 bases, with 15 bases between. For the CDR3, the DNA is TGCGCCAGCAGTGACCCGTCGGCGGGGACCAATGAGCAGTTCTTC. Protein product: CASSDPSAGTNEQFF.

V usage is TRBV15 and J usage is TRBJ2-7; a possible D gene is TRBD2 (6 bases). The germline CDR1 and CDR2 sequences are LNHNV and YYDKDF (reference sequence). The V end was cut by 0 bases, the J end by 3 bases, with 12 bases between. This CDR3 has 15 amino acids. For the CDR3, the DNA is TGTGCCACCAGCAGAGATCGAGCGGGTGTCTACGAGCAGTACTTC. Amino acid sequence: CATSRDRAGVYEQYF.

CDR3 nucleotide sequence: TGTGCCAGCATCAGGGTGGGCTACGAGCAGTACTTC. Encoded protein: CASIRVGYEQYF. J is TRBJ2-7 and V is TRBV6-5, with D perhaps TRBD1 (5 bases). This CDR3 has 12 residues. V lost 7 bases and J lost 3, with 10 bases in between. Germline V gene lookup returns CDR1 MNHEY and CDR2 SVGAGI.

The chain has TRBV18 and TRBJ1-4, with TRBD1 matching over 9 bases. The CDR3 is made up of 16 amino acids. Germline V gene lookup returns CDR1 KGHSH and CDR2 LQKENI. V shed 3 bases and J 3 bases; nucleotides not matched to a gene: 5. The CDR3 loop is CASSPGTGYANEKLFF. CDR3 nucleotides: TGTGCCAGCTCACCCGGGACAGGGTACGCTAATGAAAAACTGTTTTTT.

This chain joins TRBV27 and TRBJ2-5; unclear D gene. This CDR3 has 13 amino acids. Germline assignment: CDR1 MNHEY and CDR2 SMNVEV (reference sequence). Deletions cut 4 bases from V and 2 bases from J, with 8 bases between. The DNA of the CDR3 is TGTGCCAGCAGTTCGGGCAGGCAAGAGACCCAGTACTTC. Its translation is CASSSGRQETQYF.

Here the CDR3 reads CAISASGRDEQFF. The DNA of the CDR3 is TGTGCCATCTCGGCTAGCGGGAGGGATGAGCAGTTCTTC. The rearrangement joins TRBV10-3 to TRBJ2-1; TRBD2 aligns across 12 bases. The CDR3 has 13 amino acids. V was pared by 8 bases and J by 8 bases, with 4 bases of the junction left unmatched. The germline V gene has CDR1 ENHRY and CDR2 SYGVKD.

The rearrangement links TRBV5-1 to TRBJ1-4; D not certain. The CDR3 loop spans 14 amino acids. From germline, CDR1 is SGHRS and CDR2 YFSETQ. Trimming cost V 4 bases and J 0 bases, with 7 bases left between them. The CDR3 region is CASSPTSTNEKLFF. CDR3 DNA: TGCGCCAGCAGCCCCACATCAACTAATGAAAAACTGTTTTTT.

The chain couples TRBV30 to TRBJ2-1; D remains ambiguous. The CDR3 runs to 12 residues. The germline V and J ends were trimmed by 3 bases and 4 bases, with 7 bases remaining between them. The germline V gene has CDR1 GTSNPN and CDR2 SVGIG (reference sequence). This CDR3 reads CAWREDYNEQFF. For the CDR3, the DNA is TGTGCCTGGAGGGAAGATTACAATGAGCAGTTCTTC.

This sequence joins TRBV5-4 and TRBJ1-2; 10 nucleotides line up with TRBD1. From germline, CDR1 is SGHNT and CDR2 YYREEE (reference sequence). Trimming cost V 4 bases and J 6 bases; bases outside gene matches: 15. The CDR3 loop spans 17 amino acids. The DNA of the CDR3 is TGTGCCAGCAGCGCACCAAATCGGGGACAGGGGTATAATGGCTACACCTTC. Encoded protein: CASSAPNRGQGYNGYTF.

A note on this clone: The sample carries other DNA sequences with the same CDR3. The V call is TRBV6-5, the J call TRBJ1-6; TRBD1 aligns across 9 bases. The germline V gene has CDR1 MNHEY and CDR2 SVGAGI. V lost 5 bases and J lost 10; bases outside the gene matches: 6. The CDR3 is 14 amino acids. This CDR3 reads CASSPGQGGSPLHF. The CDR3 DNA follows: TGTGCCAGCAGTCCGGGACAGGGAGGGTCACCCCTCCACTTT.

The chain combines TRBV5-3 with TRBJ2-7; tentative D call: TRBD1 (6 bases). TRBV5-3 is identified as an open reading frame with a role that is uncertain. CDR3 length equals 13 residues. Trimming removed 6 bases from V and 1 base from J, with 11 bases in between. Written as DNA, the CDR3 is TGTGCCAGAACTCGGACAGCGTCCTACGAGCAGTACTTC. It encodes CARTRTASYEQYF.

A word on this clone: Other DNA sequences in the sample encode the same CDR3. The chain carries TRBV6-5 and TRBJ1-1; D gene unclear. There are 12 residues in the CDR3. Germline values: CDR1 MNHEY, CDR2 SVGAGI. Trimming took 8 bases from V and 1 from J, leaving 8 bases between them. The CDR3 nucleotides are TGTGCCAGCCGAAGAGGGAACACTGAAGCTTTCTTT. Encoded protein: CASRRGNTEAFF.

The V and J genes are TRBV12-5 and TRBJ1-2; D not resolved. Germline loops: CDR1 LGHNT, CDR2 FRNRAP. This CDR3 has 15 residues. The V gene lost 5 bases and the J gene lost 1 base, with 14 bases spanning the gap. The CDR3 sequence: CASGPPGLFNYGYTF. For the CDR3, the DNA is TGTGCTAGTGGTCCTCCCGGACTCTTTAACTATGGCTACACCTTC. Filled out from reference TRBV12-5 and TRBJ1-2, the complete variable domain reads DARVTQTPRHKVTEMGQEVTMRCQPILGHNTVFWYRQTMMQGLELLAYFRNRAPLDDSGMPKDRFSAEMPDATLATLKIQPSEPRDSAVYFCASGPPGLFNYGYTFGSGTRLTVV.

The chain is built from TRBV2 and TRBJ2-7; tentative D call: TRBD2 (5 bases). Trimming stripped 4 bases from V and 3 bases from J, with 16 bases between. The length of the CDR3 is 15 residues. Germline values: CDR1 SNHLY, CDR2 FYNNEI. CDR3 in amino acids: CASSALPDSLYEQYF. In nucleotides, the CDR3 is TGTGCCAGCAGTGCCCTGCCGGACTCCCTCTACGAGCAGTACTTC.

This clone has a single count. The CDR3 DNA reads TGTGCCAGCAGCTTAGGAGTCGCGGGGATTAGCACAGATACGCAGTATTTT. Its protein product is CASSLGVAGISTDTQYF. The chain recombines TRBV11-3 with TRBJ2-3, with D perhaps matching TRBD2 (6 bases). The germline CDR1 and CDR2 sequences are SGHNT and YENEEA. The V gene lost 1 base and the J gene lost 0 bases, with 14 bases spanning the gap. There are 17 residues in the CDR3.

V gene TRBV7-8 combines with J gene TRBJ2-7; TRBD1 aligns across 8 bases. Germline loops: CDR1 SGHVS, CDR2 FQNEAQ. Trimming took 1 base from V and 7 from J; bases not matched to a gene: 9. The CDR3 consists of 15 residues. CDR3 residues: CASSLVLQGAYEQYF. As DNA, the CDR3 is TGTGCCAGCAGCTTAGTTTTGCAGGGGGCTTATGAGCAGTACTTC. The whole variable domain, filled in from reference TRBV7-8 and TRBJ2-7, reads GAGVSQSPRYKVAKRGQDVALRCDPISGHVSLFWYQQALGQGPEFLTYFQNEAQLDKSGLPSDRFFAERPEGSVSTLKIQRTQQEDSAVYLCASSLVLQGAYEQYFGPGTRLTVT.

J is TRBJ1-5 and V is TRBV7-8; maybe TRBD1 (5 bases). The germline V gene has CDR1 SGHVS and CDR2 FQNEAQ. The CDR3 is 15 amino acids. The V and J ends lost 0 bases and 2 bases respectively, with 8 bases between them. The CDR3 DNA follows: TGTGCCAGCAGCTTAGCGGGGGTTGGCAATCAGCCCCAGCATTTT. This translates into CASSLAGVGNQPQHF.

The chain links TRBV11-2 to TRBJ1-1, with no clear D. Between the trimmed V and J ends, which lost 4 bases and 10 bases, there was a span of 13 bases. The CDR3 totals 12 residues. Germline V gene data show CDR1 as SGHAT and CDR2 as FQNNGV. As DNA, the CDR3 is TGTGCCAGCAGCTCCCACTGGTTAGGAGCTTTCTTT. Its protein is CASSSHWLGAFF.

CDR3 protein: CASTKTGAAGTEAFF. Written as DNA, the CDR3 is TGCGCCAGCACCAAAACGGGGGCCGCGGGCACTGAAGCTTTCTTT. The chain carries TRBV5-1 and TRBJ1-1; the D gene is possibly TRBD1 (6 bases). The CDR3 is 15 residues long. Looked up from germline, CDR1 is SGHRS and CDR2 is YFSETQ. V was clipped by 6 bases and J by 4 bases, with 19 bases between them.

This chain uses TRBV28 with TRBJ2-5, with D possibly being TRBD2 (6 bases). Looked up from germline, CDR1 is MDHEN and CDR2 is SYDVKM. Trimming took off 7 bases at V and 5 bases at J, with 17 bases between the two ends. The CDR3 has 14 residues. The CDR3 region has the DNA TGTGCCAGCACTATCGGGGGTCTAGGGGAGACCCAGTACTTC. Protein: CASTIGGLGETQYF.

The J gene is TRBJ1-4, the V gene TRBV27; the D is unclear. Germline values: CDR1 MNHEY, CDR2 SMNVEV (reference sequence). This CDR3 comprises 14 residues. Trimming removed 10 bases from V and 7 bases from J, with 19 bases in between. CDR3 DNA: TGTGCCACCCCGGTCTGGGGTATCGGTGAAAAACTGTTTTTT. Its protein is CATPVWGIGEKLFF.

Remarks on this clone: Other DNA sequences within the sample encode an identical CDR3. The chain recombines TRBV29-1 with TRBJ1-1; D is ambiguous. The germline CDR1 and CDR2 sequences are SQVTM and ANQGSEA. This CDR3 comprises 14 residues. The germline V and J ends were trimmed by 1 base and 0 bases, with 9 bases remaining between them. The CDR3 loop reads CSVEGRLMNTEAFF. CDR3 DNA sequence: TGCAGCGTTGAAGGACGGCTAATGAACACTGAAGCTTTCTTT.

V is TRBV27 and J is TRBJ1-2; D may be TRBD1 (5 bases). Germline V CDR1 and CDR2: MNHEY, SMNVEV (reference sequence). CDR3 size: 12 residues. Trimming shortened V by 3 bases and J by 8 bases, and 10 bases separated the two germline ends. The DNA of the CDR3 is TGTGCCAGCAGTTTGGCAGGGCGGGGCTACACCTTC. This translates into CASSLAGRGYTF.

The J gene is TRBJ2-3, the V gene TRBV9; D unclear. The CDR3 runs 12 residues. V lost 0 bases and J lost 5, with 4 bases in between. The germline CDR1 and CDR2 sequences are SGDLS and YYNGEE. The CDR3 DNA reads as TGTGCCAGCAGCGTAGCTTTAGATACGCAGTATTTT. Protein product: CASSVALDTQYF. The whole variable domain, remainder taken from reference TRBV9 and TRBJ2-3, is DSGVTQTPKHLITATGQRVTLRCSPRSGDLSVYWYQQSLDQGLQFLIQYYNGEERAKGNILERFSAQQFPDLHSELNLSSLELGDSALYFCASSVALDTQYFGPGTRLTVL.